What follows is one T cell receptor (beta chain) and its context. Its antigen has not been determined. No quality values exist for individual bases; no much larger clone is one base distant. The CDR3 numbers 16 residues from cysteine through phenylalanine. CDR3 DNA only is kept here, 48 bases in frame from base 1. The germline V gene (reference sequence) provides CDR1 SGHNT and CDR2 YYREEE. Trimming removed 4 bases from V and 5 bases from J; the gene matches leave 7 bases unexplained. This sample was taken from a study of T cell responses to AZD1222 COVID-19 vaccine (dated by TCRdb to the early 2020s). A note on the overall study: AZD1222 recipients with second doses at about 4 weeks or about 12 weeks were pooled, because spike-specific TCR depth and breadth did not differ between schedules. TCR sequencing covered 230 or so trial participants: approximately 200 given two doses of AZD1222 and 26 given two doses of MenACWY control vaccine. Trial participants were enrolled by age into subgroups of 18-55, 56-69 and 70-plus years, and about 150, 27 and 61 TCR-sequenced participants, respectively, were included in these subgroups. General study outcomes and caveats: Spike-specific TCR breadth and depth rose significantly after two AZD1222 doses compared with day 0 and with MenACWY recipients. Nearly half of unique spike-specific TCRs reportedly recognized epitopes outside regions mutated in the B.1.351 and B.1.1.7 variants. Only five to seven AZD1222 recipients were SARS-CoV-2 seropositive at baseline, limiting conclusions about previously exposed vaccinees. Most participants were white British and females outnumbered males, and the authors suggested that clonal diversity may have been underestimated. The 56-69-year group was small, and its depth increase did not reach significance, likely because of low power. Because no samples from the day 14 peak response were available, repertoires could be characterized only after the peak T cell response. The vaccine-associated CD4 TCRs covered the entire spike protein, and the dominant responses fell in regions 160-218 and 743-854.

The CDR3 regions of human TCRbeta chains were analyzed by immunosequencing. The paper's processing steps were these. Repertoire TCRs were matched against a reference library of SARS-CoV-2-specific TCRs generated with the MIRA antigen-specificity platform. Breadth was defined as the fraction of unique TCRs that were SARS-CoV-2-associated, and depth was defined as the fraction of total T cells that were SARS-CoV-2-associated. Using the MIRA data, every spike-specific TCR was mapped to the spike region that the TCR reacted to and assigned to either a CD4 or a CD8 class. Log10-transformed breadth and depth values were compared by one-way ANOVA with Sidak's multiple comparisons tests. TCRdb re-hosts the immuneACCESS table, in-frame sequences only. Its copies lack some clones; in the studies checked, an unresolved V gene accounts for under half of them, and the cause for the rest is not known. For V, J and clone size, that table is used; D and trimming come from the DNA. This sample is represented by 95,000 to 150,000 clones; around 89% of them were singletons. The ten most abundant clones make up over 3% of the sample.

The time point label for this specimen denotes: baseline before first vaccination. Vaccinee samples came from UK trials COV001 and COV002, including a single-blind randomized controlled phase 2/3 trial of AZD1222 (ChAdOx1 nCoV-19) in healthy adults. Trial participant PBMC samples were collected at day 0 and day 28 after the second dose for TCRbeta chain sequencing. The sequence was obtained from an adult in good health. The sample here was peripheral blood, taken on day 0 of AZD1222 vaccination. The receptor chain draws on TRBV5-4 and TRBJ2-5; TRBD2 agrees with 14 junctional bases. CDR3 loop: CASSPGLAGGVETQYF. The DNA is TGTGCCAGCAGCCCTGGACTAGCGGGGGGCGTGGAGACCCAGTACTTC.